This T cell receptor beta chain was observed in a study of PD-L1 blockade in urothelial cancer. At the level of the study: Most patients, about 90% of the roughly 29, were males with bladder-origin cancer. Investigators checked blood 3 weeks (second dose) and 6 weeks after treatment start.

The number of samples from each patient was between 1 and 8, taken pretreatment and on-treatment. The CDR3 is made up of 16 amino acids. V lost 0 bases and J 10 bases, leaving 16 bases between the germline ends. Germline CDR1 and CDR2: ENHRY and SYGVKD. Libraries were prepared by immunoSEQ multiplex PCR; TCRdb keeps only in-frame clonotypes and omits some of them. The table lists 25,000 to 35,000 clones, about 88% of them singletons. Sample: PBMCs, taken around atezolizumab (anti-PD-L1) treatment. This receptor was taken from a man aged 50 to 59 with urothelial cancer. The rearrangement joins TRBV10-3 to TRBJ1-6, with D perhaps TRBD1 (6 bases). CDR3 nucleotides: TGTGCCATCAGTGAGTCGACTCCAGGGGTGAGATCACCCCTCCACTTT. The encoded protein is CAISESTPGVRSPLHF.